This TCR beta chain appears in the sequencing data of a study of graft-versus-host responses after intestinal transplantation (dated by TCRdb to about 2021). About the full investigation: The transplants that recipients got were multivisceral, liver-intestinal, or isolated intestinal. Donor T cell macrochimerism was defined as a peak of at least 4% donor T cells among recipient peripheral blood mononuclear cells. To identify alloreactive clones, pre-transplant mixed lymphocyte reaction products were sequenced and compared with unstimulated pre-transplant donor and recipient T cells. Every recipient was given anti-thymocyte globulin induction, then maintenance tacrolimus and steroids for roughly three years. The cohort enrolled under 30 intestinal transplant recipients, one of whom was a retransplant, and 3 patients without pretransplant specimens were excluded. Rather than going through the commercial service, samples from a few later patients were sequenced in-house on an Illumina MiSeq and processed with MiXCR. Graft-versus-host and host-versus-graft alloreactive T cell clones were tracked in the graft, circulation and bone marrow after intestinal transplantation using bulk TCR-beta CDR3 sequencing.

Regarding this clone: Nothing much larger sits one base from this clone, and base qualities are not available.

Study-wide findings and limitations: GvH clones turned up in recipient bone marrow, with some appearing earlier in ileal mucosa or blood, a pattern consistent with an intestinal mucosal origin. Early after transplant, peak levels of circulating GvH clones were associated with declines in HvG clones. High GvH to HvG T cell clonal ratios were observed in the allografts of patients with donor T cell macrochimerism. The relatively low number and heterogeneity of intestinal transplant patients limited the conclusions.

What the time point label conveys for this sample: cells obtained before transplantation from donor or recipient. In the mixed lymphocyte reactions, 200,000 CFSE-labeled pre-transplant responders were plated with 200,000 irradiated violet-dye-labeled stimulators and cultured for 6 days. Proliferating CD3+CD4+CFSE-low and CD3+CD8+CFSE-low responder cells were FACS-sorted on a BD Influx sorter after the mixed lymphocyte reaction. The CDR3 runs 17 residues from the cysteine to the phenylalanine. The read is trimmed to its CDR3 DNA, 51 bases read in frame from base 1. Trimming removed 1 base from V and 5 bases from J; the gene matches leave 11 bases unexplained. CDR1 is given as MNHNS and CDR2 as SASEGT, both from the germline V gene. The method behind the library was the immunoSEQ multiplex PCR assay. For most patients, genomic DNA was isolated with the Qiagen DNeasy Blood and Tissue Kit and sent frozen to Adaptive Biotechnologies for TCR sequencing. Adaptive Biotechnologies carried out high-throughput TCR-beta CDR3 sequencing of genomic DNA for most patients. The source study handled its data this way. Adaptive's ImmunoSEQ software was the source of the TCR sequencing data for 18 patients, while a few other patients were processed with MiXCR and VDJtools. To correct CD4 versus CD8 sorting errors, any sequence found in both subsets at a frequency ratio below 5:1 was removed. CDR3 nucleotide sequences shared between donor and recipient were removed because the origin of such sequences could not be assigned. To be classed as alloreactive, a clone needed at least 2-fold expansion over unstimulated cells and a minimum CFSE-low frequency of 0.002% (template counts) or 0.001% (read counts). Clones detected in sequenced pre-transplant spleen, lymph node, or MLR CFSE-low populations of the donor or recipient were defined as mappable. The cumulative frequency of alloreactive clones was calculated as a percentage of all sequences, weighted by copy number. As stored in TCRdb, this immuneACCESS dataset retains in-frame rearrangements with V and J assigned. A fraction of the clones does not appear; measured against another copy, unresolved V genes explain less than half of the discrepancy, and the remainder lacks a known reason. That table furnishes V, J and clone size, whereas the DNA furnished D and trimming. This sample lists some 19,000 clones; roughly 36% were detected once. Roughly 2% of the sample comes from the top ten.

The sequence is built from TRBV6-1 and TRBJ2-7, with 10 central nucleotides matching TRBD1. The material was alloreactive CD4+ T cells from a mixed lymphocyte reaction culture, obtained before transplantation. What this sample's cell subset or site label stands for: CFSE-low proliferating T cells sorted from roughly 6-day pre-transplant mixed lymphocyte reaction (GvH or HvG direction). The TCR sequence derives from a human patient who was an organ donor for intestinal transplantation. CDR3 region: CASSEVPGQGPGNEQYF. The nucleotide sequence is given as TGTGCCAGCAGTGAAGTCCCGGGACAGGGGCCAGGGAACGAGCAGTACTTC.